The 7 T cell receptor beta chains presented below share a single source sample, sequenced in a study. Via MiXCR, TCRdb re-called the 5' RACE reads, giving one row per CDR3 protein. Seen here are around 44,000 distinct CDR3 sequences, approximately 22% observed once, and the top ten hold more than 4%. Tregs were sorted as CD4+CD25+CD127-/low cells. The sequenced sample was Tregs sorted from blood. These receptor sequences come from a female donor with breast cancer.

The chain is built from TRBV30 and TRBJ1-6, with D unclear. CDR3 length: 11 amino acids. Germline V gives CDR1 GTSNPN, CDR2 SVGIG (reference sequence). Between the trimmed V and J ends, which lost 6 bases and 7 bases, there was a span of 7 bases. The CDR3 coding sequence is TGTGCCTGCTGTCTCAATTCACCCCTCCACTTT. This translates into CACCLNSPLHF.

At least ten counts were recorded for this clonotype. V usage is TRBV9 and J usage is TRBJ2-1; D remains unclear. The CDR3 is made up of 13 amino acids. Germline V CDR1 and CDR2: SGDLS, YYNGEE. The V and J ends lost 1 base and 6 bases respectively, with 8 bases between them. CDR3 sequence reads: CASSVIGANEQFF. DNA of the CDR3: TGTGCCAGCAGCGTAATCGGAGCCAATGAGCAGTTCTTC.

Regarding this clonotype: Here the CDR3 omits its conserved ending phenylalanine or tryptophan, so a read error is the likely source. The chain couples TRBV28 to TRBJ1-1; unclear D gene. The germline V gene encodes CDR1 MDHEN and CDR2 SYDVKM. The CDR3 runs to 16 residues. The V gene lost 3 bases and the J gene lost 0 bases, with 14 bases spanning the gap. Written as DNA, the CDR3 is TGTGCCAGCAGTTTGGACGACCTTGTCATGAACACTGAAGCTTTCTCT. This gives the protein CASSLDDLVMNTEAFS.

This clonotype occurred many times. The rearrangement joins TRBV28 to TRBJ2-2; 7 positions match TRBD2. CDR3 length equals 15 residues. The germline gives CDR1 MDHEN, CDR2 SYDVKM. J was trimmed by 4 bases and V by 7 bases; bases with no gene match: 9. The CDR3 region is CASTSLAEITGELFF. CDR3 DNA sequence: TGTGCCAGCACCTCGCTAGCGGAGATCACCGGGGAGCTGTTTTTT.

This clonotype was counted only a few times. This rearrangement joins TRBV21-1 to TRBJ1-1. TRBV21-1 is a pseudogene segment. This CDR3 is 14 amino acids long. The CDR3 nucleotides read TGTGCCAGCAGCAAAGTGAACCGCATGATTGAAGCTTTCTTT. Protein sequence: CASSKVNRMIEAFF.

This clonotype was picked up many times. CDR3 nucleotide sequence: TGTGCCAGCAGTGTGCTAGCGGACACAGATACGCAGTATTTT. Its translation is CASSVLADTDTQYF. The chain carries TRBV27 and TRBJ2-3; 7 nucleotides match TRBD2. CDR1 and CDR2 from the germline V gene are MNHEY and SMNVEV (reference sequence). This CDR3 region has 14 residues. The V and J ends lost 5 bases and 2 bases, in that order; junction bases with no gene match: 4.

The rearrangement joins TRBV19 to TRBJ2-2, with 9 bases aligning to TRBD2. The CDR3 is made up of 15 amino acids. The J segment lost 5 bases and the V segment lost 5 bases, leaving 6 bases of the junction unmatched. Germline assignment: CDR1 LNHDA and CDR2 SQIVND (reference sequence). In DNA form, the CDR3 reads TGTGCCAGTAGTCTAGGACTAGCGCCAACCGGGGAGCTGTTTTTT. It is translated as CASSLGLAPTGELFF.